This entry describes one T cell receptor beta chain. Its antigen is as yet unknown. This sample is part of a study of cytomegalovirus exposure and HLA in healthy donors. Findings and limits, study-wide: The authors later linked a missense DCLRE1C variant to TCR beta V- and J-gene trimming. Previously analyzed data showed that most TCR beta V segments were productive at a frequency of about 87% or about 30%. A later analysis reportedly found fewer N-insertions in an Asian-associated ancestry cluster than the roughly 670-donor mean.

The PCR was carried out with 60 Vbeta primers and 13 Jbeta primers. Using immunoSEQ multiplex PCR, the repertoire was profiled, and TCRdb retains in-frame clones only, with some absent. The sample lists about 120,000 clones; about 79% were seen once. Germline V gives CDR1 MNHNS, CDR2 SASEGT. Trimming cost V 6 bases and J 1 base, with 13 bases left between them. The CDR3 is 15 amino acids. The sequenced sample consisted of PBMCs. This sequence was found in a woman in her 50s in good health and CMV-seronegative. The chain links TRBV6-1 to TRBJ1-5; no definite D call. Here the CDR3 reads CASSASELSNQPQHF. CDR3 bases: TGTGCCAGCAGCGCGTCTGAACTGAGCAATCAGCCCCAGCATTTT.